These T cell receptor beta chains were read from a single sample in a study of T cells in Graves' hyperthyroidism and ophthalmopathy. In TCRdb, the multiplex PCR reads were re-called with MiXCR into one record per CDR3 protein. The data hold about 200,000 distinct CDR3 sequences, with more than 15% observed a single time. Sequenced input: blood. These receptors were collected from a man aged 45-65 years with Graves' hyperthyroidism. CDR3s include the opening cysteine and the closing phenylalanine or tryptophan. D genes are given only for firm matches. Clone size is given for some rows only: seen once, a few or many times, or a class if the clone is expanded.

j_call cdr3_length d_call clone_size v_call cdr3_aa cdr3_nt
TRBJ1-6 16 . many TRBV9 CASSASWGESNSPLHF TGTGCCAGCAGCGCCAGCTGGGGGGAGTCAAATTCACCCCTCCACTTT
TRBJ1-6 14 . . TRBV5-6 CASSLGRINSPLHF TGTGCCAGCAGCTTGGGGAGGATTAATTCACCCCTCCACTTT
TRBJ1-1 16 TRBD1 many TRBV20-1 CSAIPWGGDRGLEAFF TGCAGTGCCATTCCCTGGGGCGGTGACAGGGGGCTAGAAGCTTTCTTT
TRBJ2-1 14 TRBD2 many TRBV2 CASSPSGIYNEQFF TGTGCCAGCAGTCCTAGCGGGATCTACAATGAGCAGTTCTTC
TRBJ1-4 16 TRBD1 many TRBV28 CASSLEGAQSNEKLFF TGTGCCAGCAGTTTAGAGGGGGCGCAGAGTAATGAAAAACTGTTTTTT
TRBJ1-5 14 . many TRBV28 CASSPGGRVQPQHF TGTGCCAGCAGTCCCGGGGGGAGGGTCCAGCCCCAGCATTTT
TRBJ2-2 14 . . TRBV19 CASSIGANTGELFF TGTGCCAGTAGTATTGGTGCGAACACCGGGGAGCTGTTTTTT
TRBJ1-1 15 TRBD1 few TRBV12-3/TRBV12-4 CASSRPGQGSTEAFF TGTGCCAGCAGTAGACCGGGACAGGGGAGTACTGAAGCTTTCTTT
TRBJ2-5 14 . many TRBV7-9 CASSLGGGGETQYF TGTGCCAGCAGCTTAGGCGGGGGCGGTGAGACCCAGTACTTC
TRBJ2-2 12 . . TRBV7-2 CASSEYLLELFF TGTGCCAGCAGCGAGTACCTCCTGGAGCTGTTTTTT
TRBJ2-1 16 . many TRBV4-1 CASSTVGRDTYNEQFF TGCGCCAGCAGCACCGTCGGCCGGGACACGTACAATGAGCAGTTCTTC
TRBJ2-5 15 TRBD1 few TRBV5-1 CASSLMGQGQETQYF TGCGCCAGCAGCTTAATGGGACAGGGTCAAGAGACCCAGTACTTC
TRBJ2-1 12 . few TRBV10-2 CASSEAWDEQFF TGCGCCAGCAGTGAAGCTTGGGATGAGCAGTTCTTC
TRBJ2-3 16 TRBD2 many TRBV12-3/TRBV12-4 CASSLGLAGLSAAQYF TGTGCCAGCAGTTTAGGGTTAGCGGGACTGTCTGCAGCGCAGTATTTT
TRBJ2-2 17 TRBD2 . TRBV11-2 CASSLDLLAGGPGELFF TGTGCCAGCAGCTTAGATCTCCTCGCGGGAGGGCCCGGGGAGCTGTTTTTT
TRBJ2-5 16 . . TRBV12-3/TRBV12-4 CASSLGRGNIQETQYF TGTGCCAGCAGTTTAGGGCGGGGTAATATCCAAGAGACCCAGTACTTC
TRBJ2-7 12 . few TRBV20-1 CSARDQSYEQYF TGCAGTGCTAGGGACCAATCCTACGAGCAGTACTTC
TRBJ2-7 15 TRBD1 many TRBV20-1 CSAPPKQGAIYEQYF TGCAGTGCTCCACCAAAGCAGGGGGCTATTTACGAGCAGTACTTC
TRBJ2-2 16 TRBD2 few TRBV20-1 CSARVSGGRRTGELFF TGCAGTGCTAGAGTATCGGGCGGGAGGAGAACCGGGGAGCTGTTTTTT
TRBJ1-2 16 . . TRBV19 CASRPGRALQPGGYTF TGTGCCAGTCGACCTGGGAGGGCGCTCCAACCCGGAGGCTACACCTTC
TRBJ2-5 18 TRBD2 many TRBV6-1 CASSEEGLAGGSQETQYF TGTGCCAGCAGTGAGGAGGGACTAGCGGGGGGATCCCAAGAGACCCAGTACTTC
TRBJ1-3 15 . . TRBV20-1 CSAAETTVYRNTIYF TGCAGTGCTGCCGAGACGACAGTATATCGGAACACCATATATTTT
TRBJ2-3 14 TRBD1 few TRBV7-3 CASSPDRFTDTQYF TGTGCCAGCAGCCCGGACAGGTTTACAGATACGCAGTATTTT
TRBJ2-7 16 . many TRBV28 CASSMVGGSGSYEQYF TGTGCCAGCAGTATGGTAGGAGGGAGCGGCTCCTACGAGCAGTACTTC
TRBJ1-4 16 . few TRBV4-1 CASSQGANWAKEKLFF TGCGCCAGCAGCCAAGGGGCTAACTGGGCAAAGGAAAAACTGTTTTTT